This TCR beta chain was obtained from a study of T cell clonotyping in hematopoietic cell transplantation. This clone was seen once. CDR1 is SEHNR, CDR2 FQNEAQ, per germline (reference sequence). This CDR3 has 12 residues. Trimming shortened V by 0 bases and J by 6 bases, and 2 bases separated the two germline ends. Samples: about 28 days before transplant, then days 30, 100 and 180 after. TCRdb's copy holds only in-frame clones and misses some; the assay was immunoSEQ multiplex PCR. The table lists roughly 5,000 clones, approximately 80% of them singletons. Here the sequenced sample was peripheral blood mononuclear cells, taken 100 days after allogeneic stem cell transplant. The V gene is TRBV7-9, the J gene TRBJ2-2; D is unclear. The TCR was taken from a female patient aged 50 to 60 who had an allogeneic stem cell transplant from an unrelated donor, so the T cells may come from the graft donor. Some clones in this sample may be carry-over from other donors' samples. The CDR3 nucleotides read TGTGCCAGCAGCTTAGCGGCCGGGGAGCTGTTTTTT. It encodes CASSLAAGELFF.